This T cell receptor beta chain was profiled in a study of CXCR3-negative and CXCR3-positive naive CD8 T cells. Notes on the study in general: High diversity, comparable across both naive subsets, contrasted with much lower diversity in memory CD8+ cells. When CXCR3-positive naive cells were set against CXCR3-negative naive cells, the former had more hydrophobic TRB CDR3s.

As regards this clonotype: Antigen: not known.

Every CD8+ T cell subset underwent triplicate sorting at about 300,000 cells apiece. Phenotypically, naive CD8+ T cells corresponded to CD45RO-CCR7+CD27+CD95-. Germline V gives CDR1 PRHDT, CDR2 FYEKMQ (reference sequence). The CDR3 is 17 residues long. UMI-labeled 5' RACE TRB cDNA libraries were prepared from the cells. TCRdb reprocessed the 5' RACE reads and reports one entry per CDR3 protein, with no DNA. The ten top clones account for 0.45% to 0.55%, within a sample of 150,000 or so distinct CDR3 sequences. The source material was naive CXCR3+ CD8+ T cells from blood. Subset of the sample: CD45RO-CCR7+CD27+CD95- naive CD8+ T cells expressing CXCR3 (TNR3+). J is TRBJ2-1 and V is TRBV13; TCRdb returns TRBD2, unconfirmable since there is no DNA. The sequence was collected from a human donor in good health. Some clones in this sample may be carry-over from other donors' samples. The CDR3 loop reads CASSASSGGVSYNEQFF.